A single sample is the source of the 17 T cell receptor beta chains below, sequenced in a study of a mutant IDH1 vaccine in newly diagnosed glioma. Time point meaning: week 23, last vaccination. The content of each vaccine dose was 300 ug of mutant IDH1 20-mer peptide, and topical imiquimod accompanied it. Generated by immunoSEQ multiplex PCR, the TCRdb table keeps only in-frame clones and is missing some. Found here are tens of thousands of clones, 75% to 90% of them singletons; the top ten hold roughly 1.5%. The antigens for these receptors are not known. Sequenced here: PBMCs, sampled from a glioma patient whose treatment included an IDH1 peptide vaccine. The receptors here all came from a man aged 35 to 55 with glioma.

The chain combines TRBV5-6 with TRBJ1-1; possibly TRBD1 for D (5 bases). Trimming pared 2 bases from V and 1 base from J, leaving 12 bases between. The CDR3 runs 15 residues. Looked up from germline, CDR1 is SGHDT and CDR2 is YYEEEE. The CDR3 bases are TGTGCCAGCAGCTTCCGGGGCGGAAGGAACACTGAAGCTTTCTTT. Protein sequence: CASSFRGGRNTEAFF.

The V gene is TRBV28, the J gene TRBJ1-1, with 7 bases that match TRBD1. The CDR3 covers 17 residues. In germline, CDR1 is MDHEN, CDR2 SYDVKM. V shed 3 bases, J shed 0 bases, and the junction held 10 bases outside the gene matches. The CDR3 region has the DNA TGTGCCAGCAGTTTCCCGATATCGGGACAGATGAACACTGAAGCTTTCTTT. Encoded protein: CASSFPISGQMNTEAFF.

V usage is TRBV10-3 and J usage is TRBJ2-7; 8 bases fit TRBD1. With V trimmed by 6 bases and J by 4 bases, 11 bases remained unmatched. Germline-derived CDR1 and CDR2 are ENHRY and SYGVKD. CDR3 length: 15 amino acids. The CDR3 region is CAISASDRVGYEQYF. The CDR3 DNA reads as TGTGCCATCAGCGCCTCGGACAGGGTTGGGTACGAGCAGTACTTC.

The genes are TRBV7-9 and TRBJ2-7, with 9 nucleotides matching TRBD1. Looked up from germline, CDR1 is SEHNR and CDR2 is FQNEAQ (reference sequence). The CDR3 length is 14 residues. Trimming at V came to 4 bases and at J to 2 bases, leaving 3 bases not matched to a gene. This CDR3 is CASSYRGRPYEQYF. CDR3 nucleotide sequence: TGTGCCAGCAGCTACAGGGGGCGCCCCTACGAGCAGTACTTC.

Here the CDR3 reads CASSYLSAGGRQPQHF. CDR3 sequence (DNA): TGTGCCAGCTCATATCTTTCGGCAGGGGGTAGACAGCCCCAGCATTTT. V is TRBV18 and J is TRBJ1-5; 7 bases are a match to TRBD1. CDR1 and CDR2 from the germline V gene are KGHSH and LQKENI. J lost 7 bases, V lost 5 bases, and 14 bases had no gene match. This CDR3 is built from 16 residues.

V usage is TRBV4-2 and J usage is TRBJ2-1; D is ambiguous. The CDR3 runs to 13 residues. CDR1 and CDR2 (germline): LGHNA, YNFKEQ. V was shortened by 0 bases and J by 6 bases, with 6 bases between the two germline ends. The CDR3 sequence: CASSQDVRNEQFF. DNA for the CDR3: TGTGCCAGCAGCCAAGATGTCCGCAATGAGCAGTTCTTC.

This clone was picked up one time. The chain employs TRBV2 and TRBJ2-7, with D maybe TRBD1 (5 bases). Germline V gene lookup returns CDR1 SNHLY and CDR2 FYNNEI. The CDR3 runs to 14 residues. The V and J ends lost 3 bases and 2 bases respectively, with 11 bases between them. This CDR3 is CASSEQGVTYEQYF. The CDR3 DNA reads TGTGCCAGCAGTGAGCAAGGGGTGACCTACGAGCAGTACTTC.

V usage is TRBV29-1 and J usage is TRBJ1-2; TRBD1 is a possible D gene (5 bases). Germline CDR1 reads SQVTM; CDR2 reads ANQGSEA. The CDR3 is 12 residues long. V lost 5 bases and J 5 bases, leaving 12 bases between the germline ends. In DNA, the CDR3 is TGCAGCGTTCTGGACGGGGGGTATGGCTACACCTTC. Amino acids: CSVLDGGYGYTF.

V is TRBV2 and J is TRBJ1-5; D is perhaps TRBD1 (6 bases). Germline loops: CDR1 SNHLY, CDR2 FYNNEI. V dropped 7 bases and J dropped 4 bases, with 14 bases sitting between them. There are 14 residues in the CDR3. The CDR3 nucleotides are TGTGCCAGCACTTTTAGGGGGGGGAATCAGCCCCAGCATTTT. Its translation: CASTFRGGNQPQHF.

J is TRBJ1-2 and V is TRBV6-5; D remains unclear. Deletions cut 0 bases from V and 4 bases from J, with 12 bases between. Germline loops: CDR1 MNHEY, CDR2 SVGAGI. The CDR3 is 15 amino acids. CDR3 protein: CASSYSSGRSYGYTF. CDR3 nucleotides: TGTGCCAGCAGTTACTCCTCCGGGAGGAGCTATGGCTACACCTTC.

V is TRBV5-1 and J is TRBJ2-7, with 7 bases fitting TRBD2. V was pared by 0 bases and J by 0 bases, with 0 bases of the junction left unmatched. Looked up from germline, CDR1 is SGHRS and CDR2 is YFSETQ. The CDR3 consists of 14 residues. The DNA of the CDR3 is TGCGCCAGCAGCTTGGGCGGGAGCTCCTACGAGCAGTACTTC. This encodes CASSLGGSSYEQYF. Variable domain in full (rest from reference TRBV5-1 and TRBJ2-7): KAGVTQTPRYLIKTRGQQVTLSCSPISGHRSVSWYQQTPGQGLQFLFEYFSETQRNKGNFPGRFSGRQFSNSRSEMNVSTLELGDSALYLCASSLGGSSYEQYFGPGTRLTVT.

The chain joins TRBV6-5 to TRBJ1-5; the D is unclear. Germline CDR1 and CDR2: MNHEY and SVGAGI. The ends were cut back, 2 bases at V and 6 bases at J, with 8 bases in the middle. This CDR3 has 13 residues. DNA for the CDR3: TGTGCCAGCAGTTACAGGTCGAGTCAGCCCCAGCATTTT. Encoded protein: CASSYRSSQPQHF.

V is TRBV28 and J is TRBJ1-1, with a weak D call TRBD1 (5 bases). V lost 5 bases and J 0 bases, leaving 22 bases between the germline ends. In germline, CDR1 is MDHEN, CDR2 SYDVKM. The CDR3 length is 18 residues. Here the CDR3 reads CASSGGGMAVGVNTEAFF. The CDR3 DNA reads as TGTGCCAGCAGTGGGGGGGGAATGGCGGTTGGGGTGAACACTGAAGCTTTCTTT.

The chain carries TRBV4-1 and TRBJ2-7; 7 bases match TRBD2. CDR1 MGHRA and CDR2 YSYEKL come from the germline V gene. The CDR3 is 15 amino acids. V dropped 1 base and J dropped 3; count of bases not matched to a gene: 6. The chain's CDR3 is CASSQVTGLGYEQYF. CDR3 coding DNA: TGCGCCAGCAGCCAAGTAACAGGACTAGGCTACGAGCAGTACTTC.

DNA for the CDR3: TGTGCCAGCACCCCCGGACTAGCGGTCCCCTACGAGCAGTACTTC. Protein: CASTPGLAVPYEQYF. This chain joins TRBV5-6 and TRBJ2-7; TRBD2 matches 10 bases. This CDR3 contains 15 residues. Germline trimming cut 6 bases from V and 2 bases from J; bases unmatched to any gene: 8. CDR1 is SGHDT and CDR2 is YYEEEE in the germline V gene.

The CDR3 nucleotides read TGTGCCAGCTGCCGGCAGGCGAACACCGGGGAGCTGTTTTTT. Its translation is CASCRQANTGELFF. The chain recombines TRBV25-1 with TRBJ2-2, with D hard to call. V lost 8 bases and J lost 0, with 10 bases in between. The CDR3 consists of 14 residues. Germline-derived CDR1 and CDR2 are MGHDK and SYGVNS.

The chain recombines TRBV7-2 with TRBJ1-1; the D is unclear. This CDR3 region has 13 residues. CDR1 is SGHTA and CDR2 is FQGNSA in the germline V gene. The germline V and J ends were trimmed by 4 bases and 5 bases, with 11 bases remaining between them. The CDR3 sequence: CASSWRRWTEAFF. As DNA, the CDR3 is TGTGCCAGCAGCTGGAGACGGTGGACTGAAGCTTTCTTT.